Below, 29 T cell receptor beta chains from the same sample are listed, as sequenced in a study of T cell responses to AZD1222 COVID-19 vaccine. Profiling relied on immunoSEQ multiplex PCR, and the TCRdb table lists in-frame clones only, not all of them. The sample lists fewer than 90,000 clones; about nine tenths were seen once. Sequencing was performed on peripheral blood, taken 28 days after the second AZD1222 dose. These receptor sequences come from an adult who received the AZD1222 COVID-19 vaccine.

The chain couples TRBV12-3 or TRBV12-4 to TRBJ1-3, with unresolved D. The V end was cut by 1 base, the J end by 4 bases, with 5 bases between. CDR3 length: 13 residues. CDR3 nucleotides: TGTGCCAGCAGTTTAGGCCGAGGAAACACCATATATTTT. Its protein is CASSLGRGNTIYF.

This clone was found once. V gene TRBV29-1 combines with J gene TRBJ1-3; 8 nucleotides align to TRBD1. CDR3 length: 13 residues. CDR1 is SQVTM, CDR2 ANQGSEA, per germline. The CDR3 DNA reads TGCGTCGCGGGACAGGTGGGCAGAAACACCATATATTTT. It specifies CVAGQVGRNTIYF.

This chain uses TRBV19 with TRBJ1-1; D might be TRBD1 (5 bases). Deletions cut 4 bases from V and 0 bases from J, with 12 bases between. The length of the CDR3 is 15 residues. Looked up from germline, CDR1 is LNHDA and CDR2 is SQIVND (reference sequence). CDR3 sequence reads: CASSRDGHLNTEAFF. CDR3 coding DNA: TGTGCCAGTAGTAGGGACGGACATCTGAACACTGAAGCTTTCTTT. Full variable domain (rest looked up from reference TRBV19 and TRBJ1-1): DGGITQSPKYLFRKEGQNVTLSCEQNLNHDAMYWYRQDPGQGLRLIYYSQIVNDFQKGDIAEGYSVSREKKESFPLTVTSAQKNPTAFYLCASSRDGHLNTEAFFGQGTRLTVV.

The chain is built from TRBV6-1 and TRBJ1-2; D remains ambiguous. Germline-derived CDR1 and CDR2 are MNHNS and SASEGT. The CDR3 spans 12 residues. V was trimmed by 2 bases and J by 8 bases, leaving 9 bases between them. This CDR3 reads CASSESTEGYTF. DNA of the CDR3: TGTGCCAGCAGTGAAAGTACAGAAGGCTACACCTTC.

V and J are TRBV11-2 and TRBJ2-4; 9 nucleotides line up with TRBD1. Germline assignment: CDR1 SGHAT and CDR2 FQNNGV. The V gene end was trimmed by 6 bases and the J gene end by 8 bases; junction bases not matched to a gene: 11. The length of the CDR3 is 15 residues. For the CDR3, the DNA is TGTGCCAGCAGAGGTCCGGGACAGGGTAGTTACATTCAGTACTTC. This gives the protein CASRGPGQGSYIQYF.

This chain connects TRBV28 to TRBJ1-3; no clear D gene. Trimming pared 8 bases from V and 6 bases from J, leaving 5 bases between. Germline loops: CDR1 MDHEN, CDR2 SYDVKM. There are 10 residues in the CDR3. The CDR3 here is CASRKNTIYF. For the CDR3, the DNA is TGTGCCAGCCGAAAAAACACCATATATTTT.

This clone occurred a few times. The V and J genes are TRBV13 and TRBJ2-4, with 7 bases aligning to TRBD1. CDR3 length equals 15 residues. J gave up 6 bases and V 4 bases, and 9 bases lay outside the gene matches. Germline V gene data show CDR1 as PRHDT and CDR2 as FYEKMQ (reference sequence). The CDR3 DNA is TGTGCCAGCAGCTCAGAACAGGGGAAGGCAAACATTCAGTACTTC. Its translation is CASSSEQGKANIQYF.

This clone was detected only once. The chain employs TRBV28 and TRBJ2-7; 7 bases match TRBD1. The CDR3 sequence is 17 residues long. CDR1 is MDHEN and CDR2 is SYDVKM in the germline V gene. The J segment lost 0 bases and the V segment lost 2 bases, leaving 10 bases of the junction unmatched. CDR3 protein: CASSLLPSRGISYEQYF. The CDR3 DNA follows: TGTGCCAGCAGTTTACTCCCCTCCAGGGGGATCTCCTACGAGCAGTACTTC.

This chain links TRBV28 with TRBJ2-7; D is perhaps TRBD2 (5 bases). Germline loops: CDR1 MDHEN, CDR2 SYDVKM. Trimming cost V 7 bases and J 4 bases, with 14 bases left between them. The CDR3 has 13 amino acids. In DNA, the CDR3 is TGTGCCAGCACTGGTGGCGGGCATTACGAGCAGTACTTC. Its translation: CASTGGGHYEQYF.

This sequence joins TRBV7-2 and TRBJ2-7; 16 bases line up with TRBD2. V lost 0 bases to trimming and J lost 0 bases; unmatched junction nucleotides: 2. The CDR3 loop spans 18 amino acids. The germline V gene encodes CDR1 SGHTA and CDR2 FQGNSA. The CDR3 sequence: CASSLAGLAGGSSYEQYF. The CDR3 bases are TGTGCCAGCAGCTTAGCGGGACTAGCGGGGGGGAGCTCCTACGAGCAGTACTTC.

The chain uses TRBV3-1 (or the pseudogene TRBV3-2) and TRBJ2-7; 11 bases match TRBD2. V shed 3 bases, J shed 4 bases, and the junction held 5 bases outside the gene matches. Germline V gene lookup returns CDR1 LGHDT and CDR2 YNNKEL (reference sequence). This CDR3 region has 15 residues. The DNA of the CDR3 is TGTGCCAGCAGCCATCGGACTAGCGGGTTTTACGAGCAGTACTTC. It is translated as CASSHRTSGFYEQYF.

The V call is TRBV20-1, the J call TRBJ1-6; no definite D call. Deletions cut 3 bases from V and 6 bases from J, with 12 bases between. CDR3 length: 14 amino acids. From germline, CDR1 is DFQATT and CDR2 SNEGSKA (reference sequence). CDR3 region: CSASGGGINSPLHF. DNA of the CDR3: TGCAGTGCTAGTGGTGGAGGGATTAATTCACCCCTCCACTTT.

This clone occurred a few times. V and J are TRBV19 and TRBJ1-2; D is unclear. The germline gives CDR1 LNHDA, CDR2 SQIVND (reference sequence). Trimming cost V 3 bases and J 6 bases, with 14 bases left between them. The CDR3 is made up of 14 amino acids. CDR3 amino acids: CASSMKADLNGYTF. CDR3 coding DNA: TGTGCCAGTAGTATGAAGGCAGACTTAAATGGCTACACCTTC.

The V gene is TRBV14, the J gene TRBJ2-7; D is unclear. Germline V gives CDR1 SGHDN, CDR2 FVKESK. V was trimmed by 3 bases and J by 4 bases, leaving 16 bases between them. The CDR3 has 15 amino acids. The CDR3 loop is CASSHANRPVYEQYF. CDR3 nucleotides: TGTGCCAGCAGCCACGCAAATCGCCCGGTTTACGAGCAGTACTTC.

CDR3 nucleotide sequence: TGTGCCAGCAGCTTACAGGGGGGGAACACTGAAGCTTTCTTT. Translation gives CASSLQGGNTEAFF. The V and J genes are TRBV5-5 and TRBJ1-1; 8 bases line up with TRBD1. V lost 2 bases, J lost 1 base, and 1 base stayed unmatched. This CDR3 has 14 residues. CDR1 and CDR2 from the germline V gene are SGHKS and YYEKEE (reference sequence).

The J gene is TRBJ2-1, the V gene TRBV10-1; D is possibly TRBD2 (5 bases). Germline values: CDR1 WNHNN, CDR2 SYGVQD (reference sequence). The V and J ends lost 4 bases and 0 bases respectively, with 10 bases between them. This CDR3 is 15 amino acids long. The CDR3 DNA reads TGCGCCAGCAGTGTGGGTGGGAGCTCCTACAATGAGCAGTTCTTC. Amino acid sequence: CASSVGGSSYNEQFF.

This clone was seen only once. This rearrangement joins TRBV18 to TRBJ1-2; TRBD1 aligns across 8 bases. The V and J ends lost 2 bases and 8 bases, in that order; junction bases with no gene match: 10. Germline CDR1 KGHSH, CDR2 LQKENI. The length of the CDR3 is 15 residues. CDR3 nucleotides: TGTGCCAGCTCACCAAGCAGCCAGGGGGCAGACGGCTACACCTTC. Translated: CASSPSSQGADGYTF.

This clone was picked up a small number of times. This sequence joins TRBV29-1 and TRBJ1-2; D is ambiguous. Germline V lookup: CDR1 SQVTM, CDR2 ANQGSEA. V lost 1 base and J lost 4, with 10 bases in between. The CDR3 runs to 13 residues. CDR3 coding DNA: TGCAGCGTTGAAGGAGGGCTACTCTATGGCTACACCTTC. It translates to CSVEGGLLYGYTF. The complete variable domain, with remaining parts taken from reference TRBV29-1 and TRBJ1-2, reads SAVISQKPSRDICQRGTSLTIQCQVDSQVTMMFWYRQQPGQSLTLIATANQGSEATYESGFVIDKFPISRPNLTFSTLTVSNMSPEDSSIYLCSVEGGLLYGYTFGSGTRLTVV.

The chain combines TRBV9 with TRBJ2-2; no definite D call. V was trimmed by 1 base and J by 4 bases, leaving 11 bases between them. This CDR3 is 15 amino acids long. Looked up from germline, CDR1 is SGDLS and CDR2 is YYNGEE. The CDR3 DNA reads TGTGCCAGCAGCGTAACCTCGAGCGCCACCGGGGAGCTGTTTTTT. It specifies CASSVTSSATGELFF.

The V and J genes are TRBV6-2 or TRBV6-3 and TRBJ2-3; 13 nucleotides agree with TRBD2. Germline V gene sequence: CDR1 MNHEY, CDR2 SVGEGT. The CDR3 contains 19 residues. V trimming: 5 bases; J trimming: 0 bases; junction bases outside the gene matches: 11. In nucleotides, the CDR3 is TGTGCCAGCAGTGACTATCTCGGGACTAGCGGGACTAGCACAGATACGCAGTATTTT. Translated, it gives CASSDYLGTSGTSTDTQYF.

This rearrangement joins TRBV6-6 to TRBJ1-4, with 7 nucleotides matching TRBD1. V was pared by 6 bases and J by 3 bases, with 10 bases of the junction left unmatched. CDR1 MNHNY and CDR2 SVGAGI come from the germline V gene (reference sequence). The CDR3 runs to 16 residues. The CDR3 loop reads CASRSPQGGPNEKLFF. DNA for the CDR3: TGTGCCAGCAGGAGCCCGCAGGGGGGCCCTAATGAAAAACTGTTTTTT.

This rearrangement joins TRBV16 to TRBJ1-5; 10 bases map to TRBD1. Trimming cost V 4 bases and J 5 bases; bases outside gene matches: 5. CDR3 length: 15 residues. In germline, CDR1 is KGHSY, CDR2 FQNENV. The CDR3 here is CASSRADRGHQPQHF. For the CDR3, the DNA is TGTGCCAGCAGCCGCGCAGACAGGGGGCATCAGCCCCAGCATTTT.

The chain is built from TRBV7-6 and TRBJ1-2; D is possibly TRBD1 (5 bases). Germline-derived CDR1 and CDR2 are SGHVS and FNYEAQ. The V and J ends lost 8 bases and 4 bases respectively, with 11 bases between them. This CDR3 contains 12 residues. CDR3 sequence (DNA): TGTGCCAGCGGGGACTCGGGCTATGGCTACACCTTC. Encoded protein: CASGDSGYGYTF.

This rearrangement joins TRBV27 to TRBJ2-3, with 7 bases identical to TRBD2. The V and J ends lost 6 bases and 5 bases, in that order; junction bases with no gene match: 8. Per germline, CDR1 MNHEY and CDR2 SMNVEV (reference sequence). The CDR3 runs 14 residues. This CDR3 reads CASRIAGPQDTQYF. CDR3 DNA sequence: TGTGCCAGCAGGATAGCGGGCCCACAAGATACGCAGTATTTT.

This clone has a handful of counts. CDR3 coding DNA: TGTGCCAGCAGCGACAGGGGGACCACAGATACGCAGTATTTT. The encoded protein is CASSDRGTTDTQYF. V gene TRBV6-2 or TRBV6-3 combines with J gene TRBJ2-3, with 9 bases fitting TRBD1. Per the germline V gene, CDR1 is MNHEY and CDR2 is SVGEGT. The CDR3 length is 14 residues. After removal of 6 bases from V and 2 bases from J, the junction contained 3 bases not matched to a gene.

The chain links TRBV6-1 to TRBJ2-1, with 13 bases lining up with TRBD2. CDR1 and CDR2 (germline): MNHNS, SASEGT. After removal of 3 bases from V and 1 base from J, the junction contained 0 bases not matched to a gene. This CDR3 has 16 amino acids. The CDR3 region has the DNA TGTGCCAGCAGTGAGGGACTAGCGGGATCCTACAATGAGCAGTTCTTC. Protein sequence: CASSEGLAGSYNEQFF.

Judged by abundance, this clone is medium-sized. The chain links TRBV6-2 or TRBV6-3 to TRBJ1-1; D unclear. Germline CDR1 and CDR2: MNHEY and SVGEGT. Trimming took 4 bases from V and 2 from J, leaving 8 bases between them. The CDR3 loop spans 13 amino acids. CDR3 DNA: TGTGCCAGCAGTTGGCGGGAAAACACTGAAGCTTTCTTT. Residues: CASSWRENTEAFF.

The genes are TRBV7-9 and TRBJ2-1; TRBD2 aligns across 9 bases. This CDR3 has 18 residues. The J segment lost 5 bases and the V segment lost 4 bases, leaving 15 bases of the junction unmatched. Germline CDR1 SEHNR, CDR2 FQNEAQ (reference sequence). The DNA for the CDR3 is TGTGCCAGCAGCTCCCCATCAGCCTGGACTAGCGTGAACAATGAGCAGTTCTTC. Translated: CASSSPSAWTSVNNEQFF.

This chain connects TRBV7-2 to TRBJ2-7, with 9 bases aligning to TRBD2. The V and J ends lost 5 bases and 6 bases, in that order; junction bases with no gene match: 8. The CDR3 loop spans 14 amino acids. The germline gives CDR1 SGHTA, CDR2 FQGNSA. The DNA for the CDR3 is TGTGCCAGCAGCAAATCGGGACTAGCTCTCGAGCAGTACTTC. Its protein is CASSKSGLALEQYF.